The clone carrying this T cell receptor beta chain was recorded a few times. This entry is derived from a study of cytomegalovirus exposure and HLA in healthy donors. The PCR ran on 60 Vbeta and 13 Jbeta primers. The data were produced by immunoSEQ multiplex PCR, yet TCRdb's version contains in-frame clones alone and is incomplete. The data show under 200,000 clones, with approximately 11% seen just once and less than 8.5% held by the top ten. Germline CDR1 is SGDLS and CDR2 is YYNGEE. This CDR3 has 12 residues. V lost 6 bases and J lost 8; bases outside the gene matches: 5. This chain links TRBV9 with TRBJ1-2; 9 bases line up with TRBD1. The sequencing input was PBMCs. The receptor comes from a man aged 45-65 years in good health and CMV-seropositive. CDR3 DNA: TGTGCCAGCAAACAGGGGGCCAGGGGCTACACCTTC. Its protein is CASKQGARGYTF.